What follows are 9 T cell receptor beta chains derived from one specimen sequenced in a study of T cells in Graves' hyperthyroidism and ophthalmopathy (dated by TCRdb to about 2019). Libraries were prepared through multiplex PCR. The instrument was an Illumina HiSeq 2000. The TCR beta CDR3 regions were amplified from the RNA transcripts. For the first round of RT-PCR on the TCR CDR3, the HTBI primer set was used together with the Qiagen OneStep RT-PCR kit. The raw public data were reprocessed by TCRdb itself: fastp quality trimming at Q25, MiXCR clonotype calling, in-frame beta chains only. Rows are combined by CDR3 protein, so each entry shows the most common genes and DNA. Counted in this sample were about 560,000 distinct CDR3 sequences; less than 20% of them appeared once. The ten largest clonotypes hold around 7.5% of the sample. Material: blood. These receptors all stem from a woman in her twenties or thirties with Graves' hyperthyroidism.

This chain links TRBV6-5 with TRBJ1-1, with TRBD1 matching 7 bases. Per germline, CDR1 MNHEY and CDR2 SVGAGI. This CDR3 region has 15 residues. V lost 4 bases to trimming and J lost 1 base; unmatched junction nucleotides: 6. Written as DNA, the CDR3 is TGTGCCAGCAGTTCCGACAGGGAGGGGAACACTGAAGCTTTCTTT. Encoded protein: CASSSDREGNTEAFF.

This clonotype was seen repeatedly, ten times or more. The rearrangement joins TRBV27 to TRBJ2-7; no firm D call. V lost 3 bases to trimming and J lost 2 bases, with 8 bases between them. Germline assignment: CDR1 MNHEY and CDR2 SMNVEV (reference sequence). This CDR3 has 13 residues. CDR3 region: CASSLSRTYEQYF. The CDR3, as DNA: TGTGCCAGCAGTTTGTCTCGAACCTACGAGCAGTACTTC.

The J gene is TRBJ2-6, the V gene TRBV7-8; no definite D call. The V gene lost 5 bases and the J gene lost 1 base, with 6 bases spanning the gap. The CDR3 is 14 amino acids. Germline CDR1 SGHVS, CDR2 FQNEAQ. The CDR3 DNA follows: TGTGCCAGCAGCAAACCATCTGGGGCCAACGTCCTGACTTTC. This gives the protein CASSKPSGANVLTF.

There are a few counts of this clonotype. The DNA of the CDR3 is TGCGCCAGCAGCCAAGTCAACGGGAAAAGCTCCTACAATGAGCAGTTCTTC. Protein sequence: CASSQVNGKSSYNEQFF. The V and J genes are TRBV4-1 and TRBJ2-1; D might be TRBD2 (5 bases). The CDR3 has 17 amino acids. Germline V gives CDR1 MGHRA, CDR2 YSYEKL. The V end was cut by 1 base, the J end by 0 bases, with 13 bases between.

Regarding this clonotype: At one of its ends the junction is not consistent with the germline gene, which may arise from a read error. The chain has TRBV6-2 or TRBV6-3 and TRBJ2-2; 7 bases are shared with TRBD1. The CDR3 consists of 15 residues. The germline V gene has CDR1 MNHEY and CDR2 SVGEGT. The CDR3 nucleotides read TGTGCCGGCAGTCGAGACAGGGCGAGCACCGGGGAGCTGTTTTTT. This translates into CAGSRDRASTGELFF.

This chain connects TRBV5-1 to TRBJ2-3; D possibly corresponds to TRBD1 (5 bases). Germline assignment: CDR1 SGHRS and CDR2 YFSETQ. The V and J ends lost 3 bases and 5 bases respectively, with 19 bases between them. The CDR3 loop spans 16 amino acids. The CDR3 is CASSWGHAQSGDTQYF. In DNA, the CDR3 is TGCGCCAGCAGCTGGGGCCATGCACAGTCCGGAGATACGCAGTATTTT.

This clonotype was seen many times. CDR3 in DNA: TGTGCCAGCCGACGGGACATACCCTACGAGCAGTACTTC. It codes for CASRRDIPYEQYF. The chain joins TRBV7-9 to TRBJ2-7, with D perhaps TRBD1 (6 bases). Germline lookup yields CDR1 SEHNR and CDR2 FQNEAQ (reference sequence). V gave up 8 bases and J gave up 2 bases, with 13 bases separating them. This CDR3 contains 13 residues.

Of note for this clonotype: One base away lies a much larger clone, so this may be a sequencing read error. Since the CDR3 does not end with the conserved phenylalanine or tryptophan, this likely comes from a read error. CDR3 protein: CASSLSTVNTIYS. The CDR3 DNA is TGTGCCAGCAGTTTATCGACAGTAAACACCATATATTCT. The rearrangement uses TRBV28 and TRBJ1-3, with D maybe TRBD1 (5 bases). V was trimmed by 1 base and J by 6 bases, leaving 7 bases between them. CDR1 is MDHEN and CDR2 is SYDVKM in the germline V gene. The length of the CDR3 is 13 residues.

The V and J genes are TRBV2 and TRBJ2-1; D tentatively fits TRBD1 or TRBD2 (5 bases each). This CDR3 has 13 residues. V lost 6 bases and J 9 bases, leaving 15 bases between the germline ends. Per germline, CDR1 SNHLY and CDR2 FYNNEI. The DNA for the CDR3 is TGTGCCAGCAGGCTCCGGGGCCAGAGTGAGCAGTTCTTC. It translates to CASRLRGQSEQFF.